This section outlines one T cell receptor (beta chain) sequence together with its context. This specimen comes from a study of blood T cell repertoires in COVID-19. Study-level background: Acute and convalescent COVID-19 specimens originated in the United States, Italy and Spain.

Trimming took off 5 bases at V and 10 bases at J, with 15 bases between the two ends. The CDR3 loop spans 14 amino acids. Per the germline V gene, CDR1 is SGHTA and CDR2 is FQGNSA. Assignments of participants to cohorts depended upon their own reported clinical history. The authors' processing: From reference gene primer amplification, estimates of nucleated cell counts were derived. Profiled with immunoSEQ multiplex PCR; TCRdb holds only in-frame clones, not every one. The DNA was the basis for D and trimming; V, J and clone size are from that table. Of 200,000 or so clones listed, more than 65% were seen once; the top ten hold around 7%.

Sequences were obtained from PBMCs or T cells enriched from blood (not recorded which). The chain links TRBV7-2 to TRBJ1-6; perhaps TRBD1 as D (5 bases). This TCR was sampled from a man in his forties who had recovered from COVID-19. Here the CDR3 DNA reads TGTGCCAGCAGCGCTCAGGGTGCGAACTCACCCCTCCACTTT. Translating gives CASSAQGANSPLHF.